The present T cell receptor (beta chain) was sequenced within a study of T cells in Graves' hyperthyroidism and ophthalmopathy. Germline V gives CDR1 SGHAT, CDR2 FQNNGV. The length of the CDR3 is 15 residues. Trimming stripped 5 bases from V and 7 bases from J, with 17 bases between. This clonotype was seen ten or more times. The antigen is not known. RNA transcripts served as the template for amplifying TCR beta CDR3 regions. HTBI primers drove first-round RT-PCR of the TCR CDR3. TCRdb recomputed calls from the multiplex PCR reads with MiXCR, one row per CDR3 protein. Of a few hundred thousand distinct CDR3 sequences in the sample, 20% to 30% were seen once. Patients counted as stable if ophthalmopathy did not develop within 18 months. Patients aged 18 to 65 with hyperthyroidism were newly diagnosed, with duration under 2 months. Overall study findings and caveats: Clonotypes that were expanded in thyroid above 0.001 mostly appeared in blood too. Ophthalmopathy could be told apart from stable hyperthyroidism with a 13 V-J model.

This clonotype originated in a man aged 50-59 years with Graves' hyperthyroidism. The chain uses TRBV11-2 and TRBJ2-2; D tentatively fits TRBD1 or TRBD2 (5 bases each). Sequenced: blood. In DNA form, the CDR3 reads TGTGCCAGCAGCCCTCAGGGACGGCTGAACGGGGAGCTGTTTTTT. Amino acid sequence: CASSPQGRLNGELFF. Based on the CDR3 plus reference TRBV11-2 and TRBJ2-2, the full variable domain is EAGVAQSPRYKIIEKRQSVAFWCNPISGHATLYWYQQILGQGPKLLIQFQNNGVVDDSQLPKDRFSAERLKGVDSTLKIQPAKLEDSAVYLCASSPQGRLNGELFFGEGSRLTVL.